This T cell receptor beta chain originates from a study of beta chain features in type 1 diabetes. The entirety of the isolated RNA underwent reverse transcription, so expressed TCRB transcripts were sequenced. Samples of naive, central memory and regulatory T cells yielded a mean of around 3.7 million reads. Measured with immunoSEQ multiplex PCR; TCRdb has only the in-frame clones, and not every one. The data show a few hundred thousand clones, more than 13% seen once. Broader study findings: There were fewer insertions and more deletions at the VDJ junctions of type 1 diabetes patients. In every one of the four CD4+ subsets, TCRB CDR3s were moderately but significantly shorter in Type 1 diabetes patients.

With respect to this clone: As yet, its antigen is unknown.

V was shortened by 7 bases and J by 4 bases, with 8 bases between the two germline ends. Germline V gene sequence: CDR1 SEHNR, CDR2 FQNEAQ (reference sequence). CDR3 length equals 13 residues. The sequence was obtained from a young woman in good health. Sequences were obtained from naive CD4+ T cells from blood. The V gene is TRBV7-9, the J gene TRBJ2-6; D is undetermined. This CDR3 reads CASTLPGANVLTF. DNA of the CDR3: TGTGCCAGCACCCTCCCCGGGGCCAACGTCCTGACTTTC.